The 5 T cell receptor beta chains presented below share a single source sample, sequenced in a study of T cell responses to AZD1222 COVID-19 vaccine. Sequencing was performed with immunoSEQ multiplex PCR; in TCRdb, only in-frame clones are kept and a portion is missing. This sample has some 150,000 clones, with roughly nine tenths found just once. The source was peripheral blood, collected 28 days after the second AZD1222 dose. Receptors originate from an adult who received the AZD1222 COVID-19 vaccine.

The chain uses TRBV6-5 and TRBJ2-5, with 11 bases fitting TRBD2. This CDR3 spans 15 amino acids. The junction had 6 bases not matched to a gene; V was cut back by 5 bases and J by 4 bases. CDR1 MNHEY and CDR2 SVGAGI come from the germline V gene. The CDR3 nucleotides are TGTGCCAGCAGTATCGGGACTAGCGGAGCAGAGACCCAGTACTTC. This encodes CASSIGTSGAETQYF.

Written as DNA, the CDR3 is TGTGCCAGCAGTTACGCGACTAGCGTCAGCTCCTACGAGCAGTACTTC. It codes for CASSYATSVSSYEQYF. V usage is TRBV6-5 and J usage is TRBJ2-7; TRBD2 agrees at 8 bases. The V segment lost 2 bases and the J segment 0 bases; nucleotides outside the gene matches: 6. There are 16 residues in the CDR3. In germline, CDR1 is MNHEY, CDR2 SVGAGI.

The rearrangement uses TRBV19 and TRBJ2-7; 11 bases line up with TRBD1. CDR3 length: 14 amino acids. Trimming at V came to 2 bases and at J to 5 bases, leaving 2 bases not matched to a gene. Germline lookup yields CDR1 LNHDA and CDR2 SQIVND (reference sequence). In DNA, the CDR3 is TGTGCCAGTAGTATAAGGACAGGGGGCCACGAGCAGTACTTC. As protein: CASSIRTGGHEQYF.

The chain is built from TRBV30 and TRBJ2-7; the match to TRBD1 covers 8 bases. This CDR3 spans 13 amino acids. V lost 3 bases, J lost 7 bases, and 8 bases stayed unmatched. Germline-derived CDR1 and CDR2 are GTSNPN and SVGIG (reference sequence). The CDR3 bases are TGTGCCTGGAGCGTCCAGGGGGCTGGGGAGCAGTACTTC. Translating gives CAWSVQGAGEQYF.

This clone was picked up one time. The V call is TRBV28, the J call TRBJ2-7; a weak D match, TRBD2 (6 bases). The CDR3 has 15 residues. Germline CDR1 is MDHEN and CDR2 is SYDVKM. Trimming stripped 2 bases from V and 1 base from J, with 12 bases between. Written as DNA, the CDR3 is TGTGCCAGCAGTTTAGTCTCTGGGGGGTCCTACGAGCAGTACTTC. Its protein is CASSLVSGGSYEQYF.